This TCR beta chain came from a study of OX40 agonist ivuxolimab in advanced cancers. Study-wide background: Partial responses were seen in three patients, one with hepatocellular carcinoma and two with cutaneous melanoma.

Concerning this clone itself: Its target is unknown.

Sequencing used immunoSEQ multiplex PCR; TCRdb keeps in-frame clones, though not all of them. Seen here are 60,000 or so clones, around 84% observed once, and the top ten hold around 1%. Study-level findings and limits: The study found that CD8+ T cells averaged more expanded clones than CD4+. At 0.1 to 3.0 mg/kg, clonal expansion of CD4+ and CD8+ blood T cells had occurred by week 6.

The ends were cut back, 7 bases at V and 3 bases at J, with 13 bases in the middle. Per the germline V gene, CDR1 is LNHDA and CDR2 is SQIVND (reference sequence). CDR3 length equals 14 residues. Source: CD4+ or CD8+ T cells sorted from blood, taken in a trial of the OX40 agonist ivuxolimab. This TCR came from an adult with an advanced solid tumor such as melanoma, head and neck, liver or kidney cancer. V is TRBV19 and J is TRBJ1-5, with D possibly matching TRBD1 (6 bases). CDR3 residues: CASKSGTYNQPQHF. Written as DNA, the CDR3 is TGTGCCAGTAAGTCAGGGACATACAATCAGCCCCAGCATTTT.